The clone carrying this T cell receptor (beta chain) has just a few counts. The target antigen is unknown. The V end was cut by 8 bases, the J end by 3 bases, with 14 bases between. Germline CDR1 MDHEN, CDR2 SYDVKM. This CDR3 region has 13 residues. Expressed TCRB transcripts got sequenced, as all isolated RNA was reverse transcribed. The method was immunoSEQ multiplex PCR; TCRdb's version includes in-frame clones alone and lacks a portion of them. The table records roughly 700,000 clones, about an eighth of them present only once. This sample stems from a study of beta chain features in type 1 diabetes. Study-wide context: Investigators examined roughly 99,000,000 sorted cells across all samples.

Via CD45RO/CCR7/CD25/CD127/CD95/CD27, cells of the CD4+ naive, central memory, regulatory and stem cell-like memory subsets were sorted. Study-level points and caveats: TCRB CDR3s were moderately but significantly shorter in Type 1 diabetes patients in all four CD4+ subsets. Reduced insertions and increased deletions marked VDJ junctions in type 1 diabetes patients.

The V and J genes are TRBV28 and TRBJ2-7; D gene uncertain. Sample: naive CD4+ T cells from blood. The TCR originated in a man younger than 30 with type 1 diabetes. The CDR3 spells CASGAPALYEQYF. The CDR3 nucleotides read TGTGCCAGCGGAGCACCTGCGCTCTACGAGCAGTACTTC.